This TCR beta chain comes out of a study of T-cell reconstitution after alpha-beta-depleted transplantation in children. The TCRbeta library was prepared with unique molecular identifiers. One entry per CDR3 protein results from TCRdb running MiXCR on the PCR reads. The sample records 550,000 to 800,000 distinct CDR3 sequences, roughly 13% being singletons. In its sample, this clonotype was seen many times. Its antigen is unknown. Whole-study findings and limits: From newly produced T cells came most of the T-cell counts and diversity one year after transplant.

Sequenced here: PBMCs, sampled before TCRalphabeta/CD19-depleted stem cell transplant. The receptor was derived from a girl aged 2 to 9 with congenital amegakaryocytic thrombocytopenia, due to receive a stem cell transplant.

The CDR3 nucleotides are TGTGCCAGCAGCCCGATCGGGGTGAACACTGAAGCTTTCTTT. The encoded protein is CASSPIGVNTEAFF. V and J are TRBV6-1 and TRBJ1-1; no clear D gene. The germline V gene encodes CDR1 MNHNS and CDR2 SASEGT. This CDR3 is 14 amino acids long. Trimming shortened V by 6 bases and J by 0 bases, and 11 bases separated the two germline ends.